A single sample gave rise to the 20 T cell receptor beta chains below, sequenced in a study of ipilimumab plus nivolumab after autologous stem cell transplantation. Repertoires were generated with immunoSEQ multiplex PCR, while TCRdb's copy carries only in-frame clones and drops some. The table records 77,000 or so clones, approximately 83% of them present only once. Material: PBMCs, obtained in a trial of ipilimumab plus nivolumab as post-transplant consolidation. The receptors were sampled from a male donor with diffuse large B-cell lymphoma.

DNA for the CDR3: TGTGCCAGCACCGGGACAGCGATGAACACTGAAGCTTTCTTT. It encodes CASTGTAMNTEAFF. The rearrangement joins TRBV6-5 to TRBJ1-1, with TRBD1 identical over 7 bases. From germline, CDR1 is MNHEY and CDR2 SVGAGI. V dropped 7 bases and J dropped 0; count of bases not matched to a gene: 5. The CDR3 is 14 residues long.

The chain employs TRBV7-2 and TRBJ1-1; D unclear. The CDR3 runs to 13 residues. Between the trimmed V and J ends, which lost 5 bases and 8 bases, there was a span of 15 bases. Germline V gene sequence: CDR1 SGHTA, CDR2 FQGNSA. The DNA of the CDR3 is TGTGCCAGCAGCCCCCGGACTGCGCTGGAAGCTTTCTTT. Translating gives CASSPRTALEAFF. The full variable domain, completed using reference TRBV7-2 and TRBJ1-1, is GAGVSQSPSNKVTEKGKDVELRCDPISGHTALYWYRQSLGQGLEFLIYFQGNSAPDKSGLPSDRFSAERTGGSVSTLTIQRTQQEDSAVYLCASSPRTALEAFFGQGTRLTVV.

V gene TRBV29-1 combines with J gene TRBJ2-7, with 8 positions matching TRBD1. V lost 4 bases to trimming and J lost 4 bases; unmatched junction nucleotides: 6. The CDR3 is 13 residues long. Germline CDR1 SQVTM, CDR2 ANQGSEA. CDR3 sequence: CSVGQGALYEQYF. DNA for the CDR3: TGCAGCGTTGGTCAGGGGGCCTTATACGAGCAGTACTTC.

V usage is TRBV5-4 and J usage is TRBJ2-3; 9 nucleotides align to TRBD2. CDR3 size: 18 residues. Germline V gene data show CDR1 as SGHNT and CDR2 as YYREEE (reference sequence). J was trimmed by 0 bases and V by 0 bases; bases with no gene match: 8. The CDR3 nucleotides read TGTGCCAGCAGCTTGGGGGCGGGGGGGCCGCGTAGCACAGATACGCAGTATTTT. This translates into CASSLGAGGPRSTDTQYF.

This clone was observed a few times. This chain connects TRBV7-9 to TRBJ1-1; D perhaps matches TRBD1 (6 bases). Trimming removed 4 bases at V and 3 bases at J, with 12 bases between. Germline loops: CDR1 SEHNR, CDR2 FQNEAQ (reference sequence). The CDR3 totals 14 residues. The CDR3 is CASSSRQDYTEAFF. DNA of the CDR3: TGTGCCAGCAGCTCCCGACAGGACTACACTGAAGCTTTCTTT.

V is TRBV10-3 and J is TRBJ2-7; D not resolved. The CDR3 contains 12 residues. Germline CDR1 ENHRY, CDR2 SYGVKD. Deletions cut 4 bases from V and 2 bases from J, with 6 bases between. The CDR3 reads CAISATTYEQYF. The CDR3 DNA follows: TGTGCCATCAGTGCTACAACCTACGAGCAGTACTTC.

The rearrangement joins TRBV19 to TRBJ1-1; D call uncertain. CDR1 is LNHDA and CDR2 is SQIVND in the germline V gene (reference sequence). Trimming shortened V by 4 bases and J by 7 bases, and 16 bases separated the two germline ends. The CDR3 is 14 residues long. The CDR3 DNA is TGTGCCAGTAGTAACCCCTCTGTCTCCGGTGAAGCTTTCTTT. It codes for CASSNPSVSGEAFF. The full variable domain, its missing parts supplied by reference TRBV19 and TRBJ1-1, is DGGITQSPKYLFRKEGQNVTLSCEQNLNHDAMYWYRQDPGQGLRLIYYSQIVNDFQKGDIAEGYSVSREKKESFPLTVTSAQKNPTAFYLCASSNPSVSGEAFFGQGTRLTVV.

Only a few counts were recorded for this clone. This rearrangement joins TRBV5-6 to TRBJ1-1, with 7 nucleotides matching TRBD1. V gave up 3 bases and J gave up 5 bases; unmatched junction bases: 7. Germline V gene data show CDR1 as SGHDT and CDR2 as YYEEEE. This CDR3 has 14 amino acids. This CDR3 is CASSYRGGGTEAFF. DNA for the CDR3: TGTGCCAGCAGCTACAGGGGAGGAGGAACTGAAGCTTTCTTT.

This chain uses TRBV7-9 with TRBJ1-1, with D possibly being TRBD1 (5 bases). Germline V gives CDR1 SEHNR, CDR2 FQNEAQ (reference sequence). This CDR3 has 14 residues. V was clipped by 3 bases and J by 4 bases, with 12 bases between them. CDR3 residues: CASSFAGGITEAFF. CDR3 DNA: TGTGCCAGCAGCTTCGCTGGGGGAATCACTGAAGCTTTCTTT.

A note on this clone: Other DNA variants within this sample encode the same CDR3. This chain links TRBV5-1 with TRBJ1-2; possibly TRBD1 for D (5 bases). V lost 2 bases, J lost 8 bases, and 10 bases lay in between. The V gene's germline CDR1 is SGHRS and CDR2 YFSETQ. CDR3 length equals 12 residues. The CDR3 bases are TGCGCCAGCAGCTTCCAGGGTGACGGCTACACCTTC. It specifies CASSFQGDGYTF.

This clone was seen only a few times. This CDR3 is CASSVEDSQETQYF. DNA for the CDR3: TGTGCCAGCAGTGTGGAGGACAGCCAAGAGACCCAGTACTTC. The chain is built from TRBV2 and TRBJ2-5; possible D gene TRBD1, 6 bases. This CDR3 comprises 14 residues. Trimming cost V 4 bases and J 1 base, with 10 bases left between them. The germline gives CDR1 SNHLY, CDR2 FYNNEI. Complete variable domain (other parts from reference TRBV2 and TRBJ2-5): EPEVTQTPSHQVTQMGQEVILRCVPISNHLYFYWYRQILGQKVEFLVSFYNNEISEKSEIFDDQFSVERPDGSNFTLKIRSTKLEDSAMYFCASSVEDSQETQYFGPGTRLLVL.

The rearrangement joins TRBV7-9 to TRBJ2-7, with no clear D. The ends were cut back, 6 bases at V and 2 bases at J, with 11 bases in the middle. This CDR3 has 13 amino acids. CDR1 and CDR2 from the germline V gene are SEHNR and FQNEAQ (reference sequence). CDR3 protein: CASRLPGPYEQYF. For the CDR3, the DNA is TGTGCCAGCAGGTTGCCTGGACCCTACGAGCAGTACTTC.

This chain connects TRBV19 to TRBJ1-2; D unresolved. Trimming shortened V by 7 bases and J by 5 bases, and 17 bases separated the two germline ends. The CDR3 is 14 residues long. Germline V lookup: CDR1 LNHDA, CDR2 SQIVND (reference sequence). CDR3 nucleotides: TGTGCCAGTACCCCCGGGCCCACGTTGTATGGCTACACCTTC. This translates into CASTPGPTLYGYTF.

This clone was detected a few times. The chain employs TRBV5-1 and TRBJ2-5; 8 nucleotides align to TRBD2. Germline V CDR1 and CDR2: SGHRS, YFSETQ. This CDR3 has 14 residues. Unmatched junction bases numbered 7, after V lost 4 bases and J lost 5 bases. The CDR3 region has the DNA TGCGCCAGCAGCCAACGGGGGGGCAGGGAGACCCAGTACTTC. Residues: CASSQRGGRETQYF.

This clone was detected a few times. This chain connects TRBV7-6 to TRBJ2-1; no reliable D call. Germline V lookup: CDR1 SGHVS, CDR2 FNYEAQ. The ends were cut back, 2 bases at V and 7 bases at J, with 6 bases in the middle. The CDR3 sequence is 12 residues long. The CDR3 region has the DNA TGTGCCAGCAGCTTACAAGGGAATGAGCAGTTCTTC. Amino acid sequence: CASSLQGNEQFF.

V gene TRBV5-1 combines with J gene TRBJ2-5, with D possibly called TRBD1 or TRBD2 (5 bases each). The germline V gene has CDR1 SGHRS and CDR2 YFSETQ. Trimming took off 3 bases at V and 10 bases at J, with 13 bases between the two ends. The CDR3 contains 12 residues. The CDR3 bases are TGCGCCAGCAGCTGGGACCTAGAGCTCCAGTACTTC. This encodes CASSWDLELQYF.

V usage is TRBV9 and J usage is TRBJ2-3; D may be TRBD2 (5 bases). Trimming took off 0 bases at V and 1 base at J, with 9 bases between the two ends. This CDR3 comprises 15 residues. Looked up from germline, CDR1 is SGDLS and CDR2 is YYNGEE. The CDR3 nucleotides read TGTGCCAGCAGCGTAGGTCCACTAGGCACAGATACGCAGTATTTT. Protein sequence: CASSVGPLGTDTQYF. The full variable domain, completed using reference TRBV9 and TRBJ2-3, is DSGVTQTPKHLITATGQRVTLRCSPRSGDLSVYWYQQSLDQGLQFLIQYYNGEERAKGNILERFSAQQFPDLHSELNLSSLELGDSALYFCASSVGPLGTDTQYFGPGTRLTVL.

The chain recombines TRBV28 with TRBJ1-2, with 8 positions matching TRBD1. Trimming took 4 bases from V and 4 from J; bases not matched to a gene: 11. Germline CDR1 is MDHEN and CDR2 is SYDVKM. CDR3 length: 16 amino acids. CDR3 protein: CASSSHGTGDTYGYTF. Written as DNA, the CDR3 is TGTGCCAGCAGTTCTCACGGGACAGGAGACACCTATGGCTACACCTTC.

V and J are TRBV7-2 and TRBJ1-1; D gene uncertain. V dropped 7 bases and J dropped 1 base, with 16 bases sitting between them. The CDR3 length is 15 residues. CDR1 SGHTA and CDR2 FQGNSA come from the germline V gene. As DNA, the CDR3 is TGTGCCAGCACTTGGCTTCGGATGGGGAACACTGAAGCTTTCTTT. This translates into CASTWLRMGNTEAFF.

CDR3 bases: TGTGCCAGCAGCTTAGATGGCAGGGCCATGAGGGCTTTCTTT. This translates into CASSLDGRAMRAFF. The chain joins TRBV7-2 to TRBJ1-1, with a tentative D call TRBD1 (5 bases). The CDR3 spans 14 residues. V dropped 1 base and J dropped 11 bases, with 17 bases sitting between them. Looked up from germline, CDR1 is SGHTA and CDR2 is FQGNSA.